Following are 17 T cell receptor beta chains from one sample sequenced in a study of T cell responses to AZD1222 COVID-19 vaccine. The method was immunoSEQ multiplex PCR; TCRdb's version includes in-frame clones alone and lacks a portion of them. This table has 85,000 to 90,000 clones, 90% to 95% appearing once. This sample comprised peripheral blood, obtained on day 0 of MenACWY control vaccination. The receptors were sampled from an adult in good health.

DNA of the CDR3: TGTGCCAGTATAGGGACTTTTGGCGAGCAGTACTTC. Amino acids: CASIGTFGEQYF. This chain uses TRBV19 with TRBJ2-7, with a tentative D call TRBD2 (6 bases). CDR3 length: 12 residues. V lost 7 bases to trimming and J lost 6 bases, with 13 bases between them. Germline loops: CDR1 LNHDA, CDR2 SQIVND (reference sequence).

The chain carries TRBV6-5 and TRBJ1-2, with D tentatively TRBD1 (6 bases). The CDR3 has 14 amino acids. Looked up from germline, CDR1 is MNHEY and CDR2 is SVGAGI. V lost 5 bases to trimming and J lost 5 bases, with 15 bases between them. The CDR3 sequence: CASSQDSSVYGYTF. CDR3 DNA: TGTGCCAGCAGTCAGGACAGCTCTGTTTATGGCTACACCTTC.

This chain joins TRBV5-1 and TRBJ2-3; D might be TRBD1 (6 bases). V dropped 4 bases and J dropped 4 bases, with 13 bases sitting between them. Germline values: CDR1 SGHRS, CDR2 YFSETQ. The CDR3 consists of 14 residues. In DNA, the CDR3 is TGCGCCAGCAGCCCCAGGGGCAGGGCAGATACGCAGTATTTT. It is translated as CASSPRGRADTQYF. Combining the CDR3 with reference TRBV5-1 and TRBJ2-3 gives the whole variable domain KAGVTQTPRYLIKTRGQQVTLSCSPISGHRSVSWYQQTPGQGLQFLFEYFSETQRNKGNFPGRFSGRQFSNSRSEMNVSTLELGDSALYLCASSPRGRADTQYFGPGTRLTVL.

The rearrangement joins TRBV27 to TRBJ1-5; the match to TRBD1 covers 9 bases. This CDR3 is built from 13 residues. The germline gives CDR1 MNHEY, CDR2 SMNVEV (reference sequence). V was clipped by 6 bases and J by 6 bases; unmatched bases: 3. The DNA for the CDR3 is TGTGCCAGCAGCGGGACAGGGCCTCAGCCCCAGCATTTT. Its protein product is CASSGTGPQPQHF.

This chain links TRBV7-9 with TRBJ2-3, with D possibly TRBD1 on 6 matching bases. The CDR3 has 15 amino acids. V dropped 6 bases and J dropped 0 bases, with 13 bases sitting between them. Per the germline V gene, CDR1 is SEHNR and CDR2 is FQNEAQ (reference sequence). CDR3 in amino acids: CASRLRGSSTDTQYF. The CDR3 DNA reads as TGTGCCAGCAGGCTTAGGGGGAGTAGCACAGATACGCAGTATTTT.

This CDR3 is CASRGQPEAFF. For the CDR3, the DNA is TGTGCCAGCAGGGGACAGCCCGAAGCTTTCTTT. J is TRBJ1-1 and V is TRBV28; 7 bases match TRBD1. V lost 6 bases, J lost 8 bases, and 3 bases stayed unmatched. The CDR3 has 11 amino acids. The V gene's germline CDR1 is MDHEN and CDR2 SYDVKM.

The chain employs TRBV7-2 and TRBJ1-6; tentatively, D is TRBD1 (5 bases). The CDR3 is 14 amino acids. Deletions cut 2 bases from V and 5 bases from J, with 7 bases between. Germline lookup yields CDR1 SGHTA and CDR2 FQGNSA. The CDR3 loop is CASSLIRDNSPLHF. For the CDR3, the DNA is TGTGCCAGCAGCTTAATCAGGGATAATTCACCCCTCCACTTT.

This chain joins TRBV20-1 and TRBJ1-1, with D hard to call. The CDR3 covers 11 residues. From germline, CDR1 is DFQATT and CDR2 SNEGSKA (reference sequence). V lost 5 bases to trimming and J lost 4 bases, with 8 bases between them. As DNA, the CDR3 is TGCAGTGCTCTCAGGATCACTGAAGCTTTCTTT. Translation gives CSALRITEAFF.

A few counts support this clone. The V gene is TRBV3-1 (or the pseudogene TRBV3-2), the J gene TRBJ1-2; 7 bases align to TRBD1. The CDR3 totals 13 residues. Germline lookup yields CDR1 LGHDT and CDR2 YNNKEL (reference sequence). Trimming at V came to 5 bases and at J to 2 bases, leaving 2 bases not matched to a gene. The CDR3 DNA follows: TGTGCCAGCAGCTTGGGACAGAACTATGGCTACACCTTC. Its protein product is CASSLGQNYGYTF.

CDR3 sequence reads: CAISRDRGSEQYF. The CDR3 DNA reads TGTGCCATCAGCCGGGACAGGGGCTCCGAGCAGTACTTC. The chain combines TRBV10-3 with TRBJ2-7, with TRBD1 matching 10 bases. This CDR3 spans 13 amino acids. With 6 bases clipped from V and 6 bases from J, the junction kept 5 bases outside the gene matches. Germline V gene sequence: CDR1 ENHRY, CDR2 SYGVKD.

This chain connects TRBV10-3 to TRBJ1-1, with 8 nucleotides matching TRBD1. J gave up 1 base and V 5 bases, and 3 bases lay outside the gene matches. CDR1 ENHRY and CDR2 SYGVKD come from the germline V gene. The CDR3 is 14 amino acids. In DNA form, the CDR3 reads TGTGCCATCAGTTGGACAGGGACGAACACTGAAGCTTTCTTT. It yields the protein CAISWTGTNTEAFF.

The V call is TRBV11-2, the J call TRBJ2-3; D is perhaps TRBD1 (6 bases). The CDR3 spans 16 residues. V was pared by 5 bases and J by 3 bases, with 18 bases between. CDR1 and CDR2 from the germline V gene are SGHAT and FQNNGV. The DNA of the CDR3 is TGTGCCAGCAGCCGAACAGGGTTAGGGCGTACAGATACGCAGTATTTT. Translating it yields CASSRTGLGRTDTQYF.

The chain joins TRBV18 to TRBJ1-1; possible D gene TRBD1, 5 bases. Trimming removed 3 bases from V and 1 base from J, with 6 bases in between. Germline-derived CDR1 and CDR2 are KGHSH and LQKENI. There are 13 residues in the CDR3. The CDR3 here is CASSPTGNTEAFF. The CDR3 DNA sequence: TGTGCCAGCTCACCTACAGGGAACACTGAAGCTTTCTTT.

This chain links TRBV5-6 with TRBJ2-7; 15 positions agree with TRBD2. J lost 0 bases, V lost 4 bases, and 8 bases had no gene match. The CDR3 contains 18 residues. In germline, CDR1 is SGHDT, CDR2 YYEEEE. The CDR3 region is CASSPGLAGGLSSYEQYF. CDR3 bases: TGTGCCAGCAGCCCGGGACTAGCGGGAGGCCTCAGCTCCTACGAGCAGTACTTC.

The CDR3 coding sequence is TGCGCCAGCAGCCAGGGTCTAGCGGGGGGCTACCACCAAGAGACCCAGTACTTC. As protein: CASSQGLAGGYHQETQYF. This chain joins TRBV4-3 and TRBJ2-5, with 11 positions matching TRBD2. The CDR3 spans 18 residues. J gave up 0 bases and V 3 bases, and 9 bases lay outside the gene matches. Germline CDR1 reads LGHNA; CDR2 reads YSLEER.

Comments on this clone: At one of its ends the junction is not consistent with the germline gene, which may arise from a read error. The chain links TRBV7-7 to TRBJ2-5; maybe TRBD2 (7 bases). The V gene's germline CDR1 is SSHAT and CDR2 FNYEAQ (reference sequence). CDR3 size: 15 residues. CDR3 nucleotide sequence: TGTGCTAGCAGCCTAGGGGGGGCTAGCGGAGAGACCCAGTACTTC. It translates to CASSLGGASGETQYF.

CDR3 in DNA: TGTGCCAGCAGTTACTCTAACAGGGCGGAGACCCAGTACTTC. Its protein product is CASSYSNRAETQYF. The chain employs TRBV6-2 or TRBV6-3 and TRBJ2-5; D is perhaps TRBD1 (6 bases). The CDR3 covers 14 residues. Trimming shortened V by 0 bases and J by 5 bases, and 10 bases separated the two germline ends. Germline V gene sequence: CDR1 MNHEY, CDR2 SVGEGT.